These T cell receptor beta chains were read from a single sample in a study of cytomegalovirus exposure and HLA in healthy donors. The table came from immunoSEQ multiplex PCR; TCRdb's copy has only in-frame clones and leaves some out. The sample includes 50,000 or so clones. The sample was PBMCs. The receptors originated from a woman aged 40 to 50 in good health and CMV-seronegative. Both conserved end residues are part of each CDR3. A D gene is named only where the DNA matches it firmly.

14,TRBD1,TRBJ1-1,TRBV6-5,TGTGCCAGCAGTTACGTAGACAGGGTCACTGAAGCTTTCTTT,CASSYVDRVTEAFF
13,TRBD1,TRBJ2-5,TRBV30,TGTGCCTCCAGGACAGGGATGACGGAGACCCAGTACTTC,CASRTGMTETQYF
16,TRBD2,TRBJ2-1,TRBV27,TGTGCCAGCAGTTCGGGGGGTCTAGCGGGAGTGAATGAGCAGTTCTTC,CASSSGGLAGVNEQFF
17,TRBD1,TRBJ1-5,TRBV4-2,TGTGCCAGCAGCCAAGAGCCTTTGGACAGGGTTGGTCAGCCCCAGCATTTT,CASSQEPLDRVGQPQHF
13,NA,TRBJ1-1,TRBV10-3,TGTGCCATCAGTGACGACGGACAGAATGAAGCTTTCTTT,CAISDDGQNEAFF
15,NA,TRBJ2-5,TRBV28,TGTGCCAGCAGTCCCCAGGGGACCGTCCAAGAGACCCAGTACTTC,CASSPQGTVQETQYF
14,NA,TRBJ2-2,TRBV11-2,TGTGCCAGCAGCCCCACTTCTAACACCGGGGAGCTGTTTTTT,CASSPTSNTGELFF
16,NA,TRBJ1-2,TRBV7-8,TGTGCCAGCAGCCCCGCCCAGGGTTTGACTAACTATGGCTACACCTTC,CASSPAQGLTNYGYTF
15,NA,TRBJ2-1,TRBV19,TGTGCCAGTACCATCCGACCGGGACTGTACAATGAGCAGTTCTTC,CASTIRPGLYNEQFF
15,NA,TRBJ2-3,TRBV11-1,TGTGCCAGCAGCTTAATGGGGGACTTCGGGAATACGCAGTATTTT,CASSLMGDFGNTQYF
14,NA,TRBJ2-1,TRBV27,TGTGCCAGCCGGACTTCAAGGAGGCACCAAGAGCAGTTCTTC,CASRTSRRHQEQFF
14,NA,TRBJ2-2,TRBV11-2,TGTGCCAGCAGCTTACAGGGCGCGGTCGGGGAGCTGTTTTTT,CASSLQGAVGELFF
10,NA,TRBJ2-7,TRBV20-1,TGCAGTGCTAGTCCTTACGAGCAGTACTTC,CSASPYEQYF
15,NA,TRBJ1-1,TRBV28,TGTGCCAGCAGTTTATTAAGTCGACAGAACACTGAAGCTTTCTTT,CASSLLSRQNTEAFF
14,NA,TRBJ2-5,TRBV11-2,TGTGCCAGCAGCTTATTTACCCGGGCGGGGACCCAGTACTTC,CASSLFTRAGTQYF
16,TRBD2,TRBJ2-1,TRBV7-9,TGTGCCAGCAGCTCCCGCCGGGGCGGGGGGGACAATGAGCAGTTCTTC,CASSSRRGGGDNEQFF
16,NA,TRBJ2-7,TRBV9,TGTGCCAGCAGCGGAACCGGTGGGCAGGGGATGCGGGAGCAGTACTTC,CASSGTGGQGMREQYF
12,NA,TRBJ2-7,TRBV7-8,TGTGCCAGCAGTTTACAGGGAGGGGAGCAGTACTTC,CASSLQGGEQYF
17,TRBD2,TRBJ2-1,TRBV4-3,TGCGCCAGCAGCCAACGGATTGTAGCGGGAGGGGTGGATGAGCAGTTCTTC,CASSQRIVAGGVDEQFF
15,NA,TRBJ1-4,TRBV27,TGTGCCAGCAGTGCCCGGACTCACCCTAATGAAAAACTGTTTTTT,CASSARTHPNEKLFF
11,NA,TRBJ1-1,TRBV20-1,TGCAGTCTCAGGTTAAACACTGAAGCTTTCTTT,CSLRLNTEAFF
18,TRBD1,TRBJ2-7,TRBV11-2,TGTGCCAGCAGCCTCCAGGCCGGCCGGGACAGGGGAGGCTACGAGCAGTACTTC,CASSLQAGRDRGGYEQYF
15,NA,TRBJ1-2,TRBV28,TGTGCCAGCAGTATATACACAGGGCTGGACTATGGCTACACCTTC,CASSIYTGLDYGYTF
14,NA,TRBJ2-3,TRBV5-4,TGTGCCAGCAGCATCCAACAGGGCCAAGATACGCAGTATTTT,CASSIQQGQDTQYF
14,TRBD1,TRBJ2-7,TRBV30,TGTGCCTGGAGTGGGACAGGTTCCCTTCAGAAGCAGTACTTC,CAWSGTGSLQKQYF
17,TRBD2,TRBJ2-7,TRBV4-1,TGCGCCAGCAGCCAAGAAAGTACTAGCGGGAGCTCCTACGAGCAGTACTTC,CASSQESTSGSSYEQYF
11,NA,TRBJ1-3,TRBV6-5,TGTGCCAGCAGTCGTCGGGGCACCATATATTTT,CASSRRGTIYF
14,TRBD2,TRBJ2-5,TRBV14,TGTGCCAGCAGCTATATAGCGGGGGGAGAGACCCAGTACTTC,CASSYIAGGETQYF
13,NA,TRBJ2-7,TRBV30,TGTGCCTGGAGTGTACTCCGGGGAAGGACCCCGTACTTC,CAWSVLRGRTPYF
14,NA,TRBJ1-2,TRBV6-1,TGTGCCAGCAGTCCGCAGTGGGGAGGCTATGGCTACACCTTC,CASSPQWGGYGYTF
18,TRBD1,TRBJ1-5,TRBV19,TGTGCCAGTAGTATTTCCCGGACAGGGATGGGTAGCAATCAGCCCCAGCATTTT,CASSISRTGMGSNQPQHF
19,TRBD2,TRBJ2-7,TRBV2,TGTGCCAGCCTCAGGGGCAGGACGGGACTAGCGGGAGGCCCCTACGAGCAGTACTTC,CASLRGRTGLAGGPYEQYF
13,TRBD1,TRBJ1-2,TRBV9,TGTGCCAGCAGCGTCGGGACAGGGTATGGCTACACCTTC,CASSVGTGYGYTF
13,TRBD1,TRBJ2-7,TRBV5-1,TGCGCCAGCAGCCCCCGGGACAGCTACGAGCAGTACTTC,CASSPRDSYEQYF
14,TRBD2,TRBJ2-3,TRBV6-1,TGTGCCAGCATCTTGGGGGGGAGCGGGGATACGCAGTATTTT,CASILGGSGDTQYF
16,NA,TRBJ1-4,TRBV18,TGTGCCAGCTCACCAGGACGGGGGGCTAAATATGAAAAACTGTTTTTT,CASSPGRGAKYEKLFF
15,TRBD1,TRBJ1-2,TRBV4-2,TGTGCCAGCAGCCTTTACAGGGGGAGTAACTATGGCTACACCTTC,CASSLYRGSNYGYTF
12,NA,TRBJ1-5,TRBV14,TGTGCCAGCAGCTTTCGGGATCAGCCCCAGCATTTT,CASSFRDQPQHF
15,NA,TRBJ2-7,TRBV4-2,TGTGCCAGCAGCCAAGATTTGGCCGAAACCTACGAGCAGTACTTC,CASSQDLAETYEQYF
14,NA,TRBJ1-6,TRBV7-9,TGTGCCAGCAGCTTAGAGTTCGGAGATTCACCCCTCCACTTT,CASSLEFGDSPLHF
14,TRBD2,TRBJ2-5,TRBV10-1,TGCGCCAGCGTTCTAGCGGGAGGCCGAGAGACCCAGTACTTC,CASVLAGGRETQYF
15,NA,TRBJ2-3,TRBV18,TGTGCCAGCTCACCGCCCACCGGGAGCATGGATAAGCAGTATTTT,CASSPPTGSMDKQYF
15,NA,TRBJ1-6,TRBV5-1,TGCGCCAGCAGCTTGGGGGCCCAAGGGGGTTCACCCCTCCACTTT,CASSLGAQGGSPLHF
15,TRBD2,TRBJ2-1,TRBV9,TGTGCCAGCAGCGTACGAGCGGGAGGGGAAGATGAGCAGTTCTTC,CASSVRAGGEDEQFF
14,NA,TRBJ1-4,TRBV9,TGTGCCAGCAGCGCGGGATCCTGGGGTGAAAAACTGTTTTTT,CASSAGSWGEKLFF
15,TRBD2,TRBJ2-3,TRBV28,TGTGCCAGCAACTCGGGGCTAGCGGGCACAGATACGCAGTATTTT,CASNSGLAGTDTQYF
16,NA,TRBJ1-1,TRBV6-1,TGTGCCAGCAGTGACCCCCCTTTAGACAGGACCCCTGAAGCTTTCTTT,CASSDPPLDRTPEAFF
15,NA,TRBJ2-7,TRBV5-6,TGTGCCAGCAGCTTGTTTGCCACGGTAGCCCTCGAGCAGTACTTC,CASSLFATVALEQYF
15,TRBD1,TRBJ1-1,TRBV5-1,TGCGCCAGCAGCCCTAGGACAGGGGCGGGCACTGAAGCTTTCTTT,CASSPRTGAGTEAFF
14,TRBD1,TRBJ1-2,TRBV28,TGTGCCAGCAGCCCATCGGGACAGCTCTATGGCTACACCTTC,CASSPSGQLYGYTF
15,TRBD1,TRBJ2-5,TRBV4-2,TGTGCCAGCAGCCAGGGATGGGACAGCCAAGAGACCCAGTACTTC,CASSQGWDSQETQYF
14,NA,TRBJ1-6,TRBV9,TGTGCCAGGACAGGTAGCTCCTATAATTCACCCCTCCACTTT,CARTGSSYNSPLHF